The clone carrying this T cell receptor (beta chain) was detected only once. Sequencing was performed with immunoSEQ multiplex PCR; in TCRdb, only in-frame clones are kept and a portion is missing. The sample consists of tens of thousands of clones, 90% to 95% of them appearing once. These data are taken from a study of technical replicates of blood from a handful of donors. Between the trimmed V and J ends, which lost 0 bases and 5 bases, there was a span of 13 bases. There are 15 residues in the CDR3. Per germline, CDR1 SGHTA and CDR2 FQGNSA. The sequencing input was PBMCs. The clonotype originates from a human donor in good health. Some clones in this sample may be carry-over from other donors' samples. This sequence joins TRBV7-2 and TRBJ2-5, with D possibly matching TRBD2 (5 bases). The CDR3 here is CASSLASGLGETQYF. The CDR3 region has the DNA TGTGCCAGCAGCTTAGCGAGCGGCTTGGGGGAGACCCAGTACTTC.